The clone carrying this T cell receptor beta chain was seen at least ten times. Its target is not known. With a J-beta primer mix and a sample-barcoded 5' primer, a second PCR ran roughly 6 to 11 cycles. TCRdb ran MiXCR on the 5' RACE reads and lists one entry per CDR3 protein. The sample holds some 640,000 distinct CDR3 sequences, roughly 31% seen once. The CDR3 extends over 16 amino acids. Germline assignment: CDR1 SGHRS and CDR2 YFSETQ. V shed 1 base and J 5 bases; nucleotides not matched to a gene: 9. Per sample, a minimum of 6 million PBMCs were isolated. The sample originates from a study of blood T cells in healthy people across ages. General study points: Both higher diversity and more naive CD4+ cells marked long-lived donors when set against aged donors.

The sequencing sample was made of blood. The chain employs TRBV5-1 and TRBJ2-5; 9 bases align to TRBD1. The clonotype was recovered from a woman over 75 in good health. The CDR3 region has the DNA TGCGCCAGCAGCTTGACAGGGGGCCAAGTTAGGGAGACCCAGTACTTC. It is translated as CASSLTGGQVRETQYF.